The rows below give T cell receptor beta chains drawn from one sample of a study of cytomegalovirus exposure and HLA in healthy donors. Produced via immunoSEQ multiplex PCR; TCRdb's table is partial and in-frame only. Among over 100,000 clones listed, around four fifths were seen once. Sequencing was done on a sample of PBMCs. Source of these receptors: a man in his forties in good health and CMV-seronegative. The CDR3 runs from the conserved cysteine through the conserved F or W. Each record gives: J gene, clone size, D gene, V gene, CDR3 DNA, CDR3 protein. A D gene is named only where the DNA matches it firmly. Rows give clone size only sometimes, using once, few, many, or a class for an expanded clone.

>TRBJ1-2|-|TRBD1|TRBV7-2
TGTGCCAGCAGCACCCGGACAGGGGGCCAGAATGGCTACACCTTC
CASSTRTGGQNGYTF
>TRBJ2-2|-|-|TRBV7-2
TGTGCCAGCAGCTTAGTATTCGGCGGCGGGGAGCTGTTTTTT
CASSLVFGGGELFF
>TRBJ2-1|-|-|TRBV5-6
TGTGCCAGCAGCTTGGGACTATACTACAATGAGCAGTTCTTC
CASSLGLYYNEQFF
>TRBJ2-1|-|-|TRBV19
TGTGCCAGTAGCGCCACTGCTCTATACAATGAGCAGTTCTTC
CASSATALYNEQFF
>TRBJ2-6|-|TRBD1|TRBV29-1
TGCAGCGCTCTGACAGGGGGCGTTGCTGGGGCCAACGTCCTGACTTTC
CSALTGGVAGANVLTF
>TRBJ2-7|few|TRBD2|TRBV7-2
TGTGCCAGCAGCTTCGGGCTAGCGGCACCTTACGAGCAGTACTTC
CASSFGLAAPYEQYF
>TRBJ2-7|-|TRBD2|TRBV7-2
TGTGCCAGCAGCTTAGGGCCCAGCGGGGGGCTCCTACCCTACGAGCAGTACTTC
CASSLGPSGGLLPYEQYF
>TRBJ2-7|-|TRBD1|TRBV5-6
TGTGCCAGCAGCTTGGACAGGGGCATAAACGAGCAGTACTTC
CASSLDRGINEQYF
>TRBJ1-5|-|TRBD1|TRBV6-6
TGTGCCAGCAGTTACTCTGTCGGACAGGGCTATCAGCCCCAGCATTTT
CASSYSVGQGYQPQHF
>TRBJ1-1|few|TRBD1|TRBV5-6
TGTGCCAGCAGCTGGGGGACAGGGAACACTGAAGCTTTCTTT
CASSWGTGNTEAFF
>TRBJ1-4|-|-|TRBV6-6
TGTGCCAGCAGTTACCGGGGGGAACCTCAGGAAAAACTGTTTTTT
CASSYRGEPQEKLFF
>TRBJ2-4|-|-|TRBV6-4
TGTGCCAGCAGTGACTCTTTATGTCTAGCCAAAAACATTCAGTACTTC
CASSDSLCLAKNIQYF
>TRBJ1-1|-|-|TRBV11-2
TGTGCCAGCAGCTTACGGGGGACGAACACTGAAGCTTTCTTT
CASSLRGTNTEAFF
>TRBJ2-2|-|-|TRBV21-1
TGTGCCAGCAGCAAAGGGAGGGGAGACCCGAACACCGGGGAGCTGTTTTTT
CASSKGRGDPNTGELFF
>TRBJ2-4|few|-|TRBV7-2
TGTGCCAGCAGCGGGGCAGGGTGGAACATTCAGTACTTC
CASSGAGWNIQYF
>TRBJ2-5|-|TRBD1|TRBV7-6
TGTGCCAGCAGCACCACTCTCCGGCGGGACAGGGGGCGCGAGTTTTTGGAGACCCAGTACTTC
CASSTTLRRDRGREFLETQYF
>TRBJ1-4|-|-|TRBV30
TGTGCCTGGAGTGGGCGCCGGGACACCTATGCCGGTGAAAAACTGTTTTTT
CAWSGRRDTYAGEKLFF
>TRBJ2-1|-|TRBD2|TRBV5-1
TGCGCCAGCAGCTTGGCAGGACTAGCGGGGGGGCTTGGCAATGAGCAGTTCTTC
CASSLAGLAGGLGNEQFF
>TRBJ1-1|-|TRBD1|TRBV30
TGTGCCTGGAGTGTAGGTCGAGGGGGCTGGAACACTGAAGCTTTCTTT
CAWSVGRGGWNTEAFF
>TRBJ2-7|-|TRBD1|TRBV6-5
TGTGCCAGCAGTTCCCCGAGACAGGGATTTTCCTACGAGCAGTACTTC
CASSSPRQGFSYEQYF
>TRBJ2-1|once|TRBD2|TRBV5-6
TGTGCCAGCAGCTTTTTCTATATTGCCCTAGCGGAGGACAATGAGCAGTTCTTC
CASSFFYIALAEDNEQFF
>TRBJ2-7|-|TRBD2|TRBV11-2
TGTGCCAGCAGCTCCGGGACTAGCTACTACGAGCAGTACTTC
CASSSGTSYYEQYF
>TRBJ1-2|-|-|TRBV4-2
TGTGCCAGCAGCCAAGGCGATGTGGGCTACACCTTC
CASSQGDVGYTF
>TRBJ1-1|-|TRBD1|TRBV5-4
TGTGCCAGCAGCGTCGACAGGGACACTGAAGCTTTCTTT
CASSVDRDTEAFF
>TRBJ1-2|once|-|TRBV7-9
TGTGCCAGCAGCCCTGGACAGAGGTACTATGGCTACACCTTC
CASSPGQRYYGYTF